This T cell receptor (beta chain) was sequenced for a study of cytomegalovirus exposure and HLA in healthy donors (TCRdb year 2017). Regarding the study in general: In an earlier analysis of 587 of the donors, approximately 260 Gb of sequence data and roughly 100 million unique TCR beta sequences from about 179 million T cells were reported. Roughly 310 gigabases of sequencing data and 70 million to 85 million unique TCR sequences were included in an early release covering roughly 600 HLA-typed donors. The genetic ancestry cluster associated with self-reported Caucasian donors included around 76% of the 398 genotyped donors. The study aimed to test whether cataloging public T cell receptors could reveal signatures of past pathogen exposure. The T cell repertoires of 666 subjects were profiled by immunosequencing and related to cytomegalovirus serostatus. A separate validation cohort of 100 to 150 different subjects was used in addition to the 666-subject first cohort. To predict cytomegalovirus infection status, the study combined high-throughput TCR immunosequencing, statistical association of individual TCRs with disease status, and machine learning. To study patterns of TCR occurrence, a later analysis re-analyzed previously published TCR beta repertoires from 500 to 850 donors and added high-resolution HLA genotyping. In the later analysis, no new phenotypic data were used to find candidate immune exposures; instead, reliance was placed on TCR beta sequences and their occurrence across donors. In an earlier analysis of over 550 of the donors, high-throughput TCR beta sequencing was used to judge whether each TCR beta V gene segment behaved as functional or pseudogenic. Alongside the repertoire data, information on donor age, sex, ethnicity and CMV serostatus was compiled. A later genetic analysis took genome-wide SNP genotypes for about three fifths of the 666 donors and used that subset as a discovery cohort. All discovery cohort repertoires had been generated on a single sequencing platform. HLA typing included class I and class II loci at four-digit resolution. Typing coverage differed by locus: A, B, C, DRB1 and DQB1 were typed in roughly 620-630 donors, DQA1 in about 500, DPA1 in 600 to 610, and DPB1 in approximately 450. Because of strong linkage in the cohort, four or five DR-DQ haplotypes were treated as single units for association and clustering. On average, about 200,000 unique TCR beta nucleotide sequences were sequenced per donor among fewer than 500 genotyped donors of the cohort, with 15% to 20% of those sequences being non-productive.

For CDR1 and CDR2, the germline V gene lists LGHNA and YNFKEQ. The CDR3 runs 16 amino acids, cysteine and phenylalanine included. Only the CDR3 DNA is retained, 48 bases long and in frame from the first base. Trimming at the junction amounts to 0 bases on V and 7 bases on J, and the germline ends lie 16 bases apart. Concerning this clone itself: Its target antigen remains unknown. Per-base qualities were not stored, and no clone one base away is much larger.

The cohort consisted of hundreds of healthy bone marrow donors. All cohort members were sampled while nominally healthy, although unrecorded immune exposures were likely present. The donor tested CMV seronegative and was one of the 352 seronegative cohort members. A peripheral blood sample was provided by each donor, and peripheral blood mononuclear cells were used for TCR beta sequencing. The Qiagen DNeasy Blood Extraction Kit was used to extract genomic DNA from the blood cell samples. Library method: the immunoSEQ multiplex PCR assay. A mixture of 60 forward primers for TCR Vbeta segments and 13 reverse primers for TCR Jbeta segments was used in the multiplex PCR. Amplification of the CDR3 region of rearranged TCR beta genes was performed with a multiplex PCR assay on genomic DNA. The amplified TCR beta libraries were sequenced on the Illumina HiSeq System as 87-base-pair reads. As for the original processing: A later analysis counted some 80 million unique TCR beta chains across the 666 repertoires, and about 10 million of these chains were shared by at least two donors. Raw reads were error-corrected and collapsed into unique sequences with a nearest-neighbor algorithm that merged closely related sequences to remove PCR and sequencing errors. To assign V, D and J gene segments, CDR3 sequences were aligned to IMGT reference sequences. For a sequence to be retained, at least a six-nucleotide match to both a V gene segment and a J gene segment was required. Rearrangements were classified as productive when the CDR3 lacked stop codons and remained in frame with V and J, and all other rearrangements were classified as non-productive. Following IMGT convention, CDR3 was defined as the stretch from the second conserved V-encoded cysteine to the conserved J-encoded phenylalanine. The earlier analysis of fewer than 750 of the donors excluded sequences that lacked an unambiguous match to a single V gene segment. An earlier analysis of several hundred of the donors classified V segments as functional when productive rearrangements were above 56.7% and as segregating when the standard deviation between donors was above 5%. A statistical classification framework was built for diagnosing cytomegalovirus status from the catalog of TCR beta chain sequences. In a later analysis, V and J genes were assigned by comparing TCR nucleotide sequences against IMGT/GENE-DB human TR gene sequences. Using the TCRdist pipeline, a later analysis assigned CDR3 sequences along with most-parsimonious VDJ recombination scenarios. In a later analysis, each TCR beta chain was defined by its CDR3 amino acid sequence together with its V-gene family, and reads without a unique V-gene family were excluded. In a later analysis, 550 to 650 highly shared, low-generation-probability nucleotide sequences were removed to address suspected cross-contamination and a sequencing artifact. For each public chain, a later analysis derived a clonal expansion index from normalized ranks of inferred template counts within each repertoire. In a later analysis, generation probabilities were computed using a VDJ recombination model fitted to out-of-frame rearrangements, and the results were checked against IGoR. In a later analysis, hypergeometric tests were used to score TCR-TCR, TCR-HLA and TCR-CMV co-occurrence, with a repertoire-size bias correction applied to TCR pairs. To estimate false discovery rates, a later analysis permuted the HLA or CMV assignments 20 times. In a later analysis, co-occurring TCRs were grouped using DBSCAN, with TCRdist sequence similarity added in when clustering inside HLA-allele-positive subsets. Co-occurrence clustering excluded repertoires with fewer than 30,000 or more than 120,000 public chains, plus five with anomalous nucleotide sharing. What TCRdb holds here is the immuneACCESS table cut down to in-frame rearrangements. Part of the clones is not present; checked against another copy, under half of the missing clones reflect an unresolved V gene, and the others are unexplained. V and J calls and clone size follow that table, whereas D and trimming were derived from the DNA. The sample table records some 110,000 clones; 71% of these occur just once. The ten largest clonotypes hold over 2.5% of the sample.

General conclusions and limits of the study: Several of the top co-occurrence clusters appeared to be linked to parvovirus B19, influenza, CMV and Epstein-Barr virus, according to a later analysis. When HLA alleles, especially DR and DQ, strongly co-occurred, attributing TCR associations to individual alleles was difficult. In both the original and validation cohorts, the classifier was reported to diagnose cytomegalovirus status with high specificity and sensitivity. For the cohort, immune exposure information was limited to CMV serostatus. Specific HLA alleles were associated with 15,000 to 20,000 TCR beta sequences at a false discovery rate of 0.05 in a later analysis. Because HLA typing was missing for some donors at each locus, association tests included only the typed subset. Correlated functional status among segregating V segments might be attributable to linkage disequilibrium, but an unknown experimental factor could not be ruled out. Because the 87-base-pair reads could not distinguish some IMGT-functional V segments, including TRBV6-2 and TRBV6-3, those segments were excluded. Three of the identified cytomegalovirus-associated TCR beta chains were confirmed in vitro to be specific for cytomegalovirus antigens. It was suggested by the authors that the approach could potentially be generalized to other disease states and immunological phenotypes. Sequencing depth was assumed to be roughly uniform across donors in the presence/absence analyses, though that assumption may not hold. The study gave a list of around 170 TCR beta chains associated with cytomegalovirus. A later genetic analysis reported fewer N-insertions in productive TCRs among donors in an Asian-associated ancestry cluster than the 666-donor mean. Compared with equally common non-associated chains, HLA-associated TCR beta chains in a later analysis were more clonally expanded and had lower generation probabilities. A cluster of highly shared sequence variants was judged likely to represent a technical artifact of the sequencing pipeline. The earlier analysis of around 600 of the donors excluded 15 to 20 rarely observed V segments, including chromosome 9 orphons, because counts were too low. According to a later analysis, TCR association rates differed among HLA loci, with DRB1 alleles showing the most associated TCRs and HLA-C alleles showing the fewest. Only TCR beta chains were sequenced in this cohort, and the absence of alpha or paired-chain data limited detectable features. Broadly in line with IMGT annotations, most TCR beta V segments showed up in productive rearrangements about 90% or about 30% of the time in an earlier analysis of several hundred of the donors. Most TCR sequences were observed very rarely across donors, whereas some public TCRs were present in many individuals. A further reported finding was that TCR beta sequences accurately predicted the HLA-A and HLA-B alleles for most subjects in the first cohort. A later genetic analysis associated a missense DCLRE1C variant with V-gene and J-gene trimming of TCR beta chains, and an independent cohort replicated the association. Most CMV-associated TCR beta chains appeared to be HLA-restricted in a later analysis, and the HLA associations seemed to be driven largely by CMV exposure.

Rearrangement joined TRBV4-2 to TRBJ2-1, with a weak D call of TRBD2 (6 bases match). The origin of this receptor is a female donor in good health and CMV-seronegative. The sample was PBMCs. The nucleotides read TGTGCCAGCAGCCAAGATGAAAGCGGGTTCAAGAATGAGCAGTTCTTC. The resulting protein is CASSQDESGFKNEQFF.